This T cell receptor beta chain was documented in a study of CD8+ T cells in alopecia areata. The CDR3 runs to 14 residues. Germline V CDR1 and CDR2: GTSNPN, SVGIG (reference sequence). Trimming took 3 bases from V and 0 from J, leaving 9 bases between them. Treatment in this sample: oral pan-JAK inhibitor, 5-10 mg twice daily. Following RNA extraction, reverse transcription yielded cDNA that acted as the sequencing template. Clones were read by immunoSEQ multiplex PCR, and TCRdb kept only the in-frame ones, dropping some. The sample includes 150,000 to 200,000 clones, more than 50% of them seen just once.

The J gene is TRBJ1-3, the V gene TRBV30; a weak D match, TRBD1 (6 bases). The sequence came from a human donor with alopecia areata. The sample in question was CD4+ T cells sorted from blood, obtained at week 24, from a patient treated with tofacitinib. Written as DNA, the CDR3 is TGTGCCTGGAGAGGGGGTGACTCTGGAAACACCATATATTTT. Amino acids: CAWRGGDSGNTIYF.